Below are 32 T cell receptor beta chains sequenced from a single sample in a study of OX40 agonist ivuxolimab in advanced cancers. Assay: immunoSEQ multiplex PCR; the TCRdb copy retains only in-frame clones and omits some. The table shows 100,000 or so clones, with 90% to 97% occurring only once. This sample comprised CD4+ or CD8+ T cells sorted from blood, obtained in a trial of the OX40 agonist ivuxolimab. The receptors originated from an adult with an advanced solid tumor such as melanoma, head and neck, liver or kidney cancer.

The rearrangement uses TRBV4-2 and TRBJ2-7; 7 nucleotides match TRBD1. The CDR3 is made up of 13 amino acids. V was pared by 5 bases and J by 3 bases, with 4 bases of the junction left unmatched. Germline assignment: CDR1 LGHNA and CDR2 YNFKEQ. Here the CDR3 reads CASSLGQNYEQYF. The CDR3 nucleotides are TGTGCCAGCAGCTTGGGACAGAACTACGAGCAGTACTTC.

V usage is TRBV27 and J usage is TRBJ2-1; tentative D call: TRBD2 (6 bases). The CDR3 extends over 15 amino acids. V lost 6 bases and J 0 bases, leaving 12 bases between the germline ends. Germline-derived CDR1 and CDR2 are MNHEY and SMNVEV (reference sequence). The CDR3 here is CASRGLSSSYNEQFF. The DNA for the CDR3 is TGTGCCAGCAGGGGACTCAGCAGCTCCTACAATGAGCAGTTCTTC.

V and J are TRBV4-3 and TRBJ2-7; D is possibly TRBD2 (5 bases). Trimming cost V 8 bases and J 0 bases, with 14 bases left between them. Per germline, CDR1 LGHNA and CDR2 YSLEER. This CDR3 is 14 amino acids long. As DNA, the CDR3 is TGCGCCAGCTCTCAAACCGACTACTCCTACGAGCAGTACTTC. It yields the protein CASSQTDYSYEQYF.

The chain recombines TRBV2 with TRBJ2-7, with D possibly TRBD2 on 6 matching bases. Trimming stripped 5 bases from V and 0 bases from J, with 17 bases between. CDR1 is SNHLY and CDR2 is FYNNEI in the germline V gene. The CDR3 extends over 16 amino acids. Here the CDR3 DNA reads TGTGCCAGCAGTCCGGCGGGGACCCAAAGCTCCTACGAGCAGTACTTC. Protein: CASSPAGTQSSYEQYF. Full variable domain (rest looked up from reference TRBV2 and TRBJ2-7): EPEVTQTPSHQVTQMGQEVILRCVPISNHLYFYWYRQILGQKVEFLVSFYNNEISEKSEIFDDQFSVERPDGSNFTLKIRSTKLEDSAMYFCASSPAGTQSSYEQYFGPGTRLTVT.

This chain joins TRBV9 and TRBJ2-7; TRBD2 agrees at 10 bases. This CDR3 is 13 amino acids long. The germline V gene encodes CDR1 SGDLS and CDR2 YYNGEE. Trimming removed 5 bases from V and 7 bases from J; junction bases left unmatched: 6. CDR3 sequence reads: CASSLAGAYEQYF. In nucleotides, the CDR3 is TGTGCCAGCAGTCTAGCGGGGGCTTATGAGCAGTACTTC.

The rearrangement joins TRBV7-9 to TRBJ2-1, with D perhaps matching TRBD2 (6 bases). CDR3 size: 16 residues. CDR1 and CDR2 from the germline V gene are SEHNR and FQNEAQ (reference sequence). Between the trimmed V and J ends, which lost 5 bases and 2 bases, there was a span of 16 bases. In DNA form, the CDR3 reads TGTGCCAGCAGCCCCGGGGACTCAGACCCCTACAATGAGCAGTTCTTC. The encoded protein is CASSPGDSDPYNEQFF.

The chain uses TRBV19 and TRBJ2-1; D remains ambiguous. Trimming left V 4 bases short and J 0 bases short, with 10 bases between. Looked up from germline, CDR1 is LNHDA and CDR2 is SQIVND (reference sequence). The CDR3 has 15 residues. CDR3 DNA sequence: TGTGCCAGTAGTACCACGACCAGCTCCTACAATGAGCAGTTCTTC. The encoded protein is CASSTTTSSYNEQFF. The variable domain in full, with the rest retrieved from reference TRBV19 and TRBJ2-1, is DGGITQSPKYLFRKEGQNVTLSCEQNLNHDAMYWYRQDPGQGLRLIYYSQIVNDFQKGDIAEGYSVSREKKESFPLTVTSAQKNPTAFYLCASSTTTSSYNEQFFGPGTRLTVL.

V is TRBV7-9 and J is TRBJ2-7; 12 nucleotides align to TRBD2. J gave up 3 bases and V 5 bases, and 8 bases lay outside the gene matches. Germline V gives CDR1 SEHNR, CDR2 FQNEAQ (reference sequence). This CDR3 has 16 residues. The CDR3 nucleotides read TGTGCCAGCAGCCACAAGACTAGCGGGGGCCTCTACGAGCAGTACTTC. This encodes CASSHKTSGGLYEQYF.

The genes are TRBV30 and TRBJ2-7; the D gene is possibly TRBD1 (6 bases). Germline V gives CDR1 GTSNPN, CDR2 SVGIG (reference sequence). The CDR3 loop spans 12 amino acids. The V end lost 3 bases, the J end lost 2 bases, and 8 bases lay between the germline ends. The CDR3 is CAWRAGAYEQYF. In DNA form, the CDR3 reads TGTGCCTGGAGGGCAGGGGCCTACGAGCAGTACTTC.

This clone was seen a handful of times. This chain's CDR3 is CASSPSGGLNEQFF. The CDR3 DNA reads as TGTGCCAGCAGCCCGTCGGGGGGGCTCAATGAGCAGTTCTTC. This chain joins TRBV6-5 and TRBJ2-1; TRBD2 matches at 8 bases. CDR1 is MNHEY and CDR2 is SVGAGI in the germline V gene. Trimming at V came to 6 bases and at J to 6 bases, leaving 7 bases not matched to a gene. The CDR3 length is 14 residues.

The J gene is TRBJ2-5, the V gene TRBV28; 8 bases match TRBD2. V lost 6 bases to trimming and J lost 0 bases; unmatched junction nucleotides: 21. The CDR3 runs to 20 residues. Germline lookup yields CDR1 MDHEN and CDR2 SYDVKM. CDR3 DNA sequence: TGTGCCAGCAGCCTCGCGACTTCAAGTGGCGGGGGGACGTACCAAGAGACCCAGTACTTC. Residues: CASSLATSSGGGTYQETQYF.

This chain connects TRBV6-5 to TRBJ1-5; 7 nucleotides agree with TRBD1. The CDR3 has 15 residues. With 5 bases clipped from V and 8 bases from J, the junction kept 12 bases outside the gene matches. Looked up from germline, CDR1 is MNHEY and CDR2 is SVGAGI. CDR3 in amino acids: CASSKTGWVEEPQHF. The CDR3 DNA reads TGTGCCAGCAGTAAGACAGGGTGGGTTGAGGAGCCCCAGCATTTT.

V gene TRBV4-1 combines with J gene TRBJ2-7, with D uncertain. The CDR3 sequence is 15 residues long. Trimming removed 0 bases from V and 3 bases from J, with 12 bases in between. From germline, CDR1 is MGHRA and CDR2 YSYEKL. The CDR3 protein is CASSQDGQTLYEQYF. The CDR3 DNA sequence: TGCGCCAGCAGCCAAGATGGGCAGACCCTCTACGAGCAGTACTTC.

This rearrangement joins TRBV5-6 to TRBJ2-7, with D possibly TRBD2 on 5 matching bases. Germline-derived CDR1 and CDR2 are SGHDT and YYEEEE. V lost 2 bases and J lost 6, with 6 bases in between. There are 11 residues in the CDR3. As DNA, the CDR3 is TGTGCCAGCAGCTTCGGGATCGAGCAGTACTTC. Translation gives CASSFGIEQYF.

J is TRBJ2-1 and V is TRBV6-5; the D is unclear. Per germline, CDR1 MNHEY and CDR2 SVGAGI. V lost 8 bases, J lost 2 bases, and 10 bases lay in between. The CDR3 length is 13 residues. The CDR3 DNA is TGTGCCAGCGGTTCGACAACCTACAATGAGCAGTTCTTC. Residues: CASGSTTYNEQFF.

The V call is TRBV13, the J call TRBJ1-2; D gene unclear. CDR3 length: 15 residues. Trimming removed 3 bases from V and 0 bases from J, with 11 bases in between. The V gene's germline CDR1 is PRHDT and CDR2 FYEKMQ (reference sequence). The CDR3 nucleotides are TGTGCCAGCAGCTTCCGGGCCCGCCCTAACTATGGCTACACCTTC. Amino acids: CASSFRARPNYGYTF.

This clone was counted once. The gene calls are TRBV7-9 and TRBJ1-2, with D perhaps TRBD1 (5 bases). This CDR3 has 12 residues. The V gene's germline CDR1 is SEHNR and CDR2 FQNEAQ (reference sequence). Deletions cut 4 bases from V and 5 bases from J, with 8 bases between. For the CDR3, the DNA is TGTGCCAGCAGCTCAACAGGTTATGGCTACACCTTC. This codes for CASSSTGYGYTF.

The chain recombines TRBV27 with TRBJ1-5; D is uncertain. Per the germline V gene, CDR1 is MNHEY and CDR2 is SMNVEV (reference sequence). V shed 0 bases and J shed 2 bases, with 5 bases lying between them. The CDR3 is 14 residues long. The CDR3 coding sequence is TGTGCCAGCAGTTTATCAGCGGGCAATCAGCCCCAGCATTTT. It encodes CASSLSAGNQPQHF.

As for this clone: Other DNA sequences in the sample encode the same CDR3. This sequence joins TRBV9 and TRBJ2-3; no clear D gene. This CDR3 is built from 15 residues. The ends were cut back, 0 bases at V and 1 base at J, with 9 bases in the middle. Germline-derived CDR1 and CDR2 are SGDLS and YYNGEE. The DNA for the CDR3 is TGTGCCAGCAGCGTAGACGGTGGGGGCACAGATACGCAGTATTTT. It is translated as CASSVDGGGTDTQYF.

The chain employs TRBV6-5 and TRBJ2-3; D might be TRBD1 (6 bases). The CDR3 consists of 15 residues. Germline CDR1 MNHEY, CDR2 SVGAGI. The V end lost 2 bases, the J end lost 3 bases, and 12 bases lay between the germline ends. CDR3: CASSYGLGQTDTQYF. The DNA of the CDR3 is TGTGCCAGCAGTTACGGGTTAGGACAGACAGATACGCAGTATTTT.

Concerning this clone: Other DNA sequences in the sample encode the same CDR3. This rearrangement joins TRBV27 to TRBJ2-1, with D perhaps matching TRBD2 (5 bases). The ends were cut back, 6 bases at V and 6 bases at J, with 12 bases in the middle. Germline loops: CDR1 MNHEY, CDR2 SMNVEV (reference sequence). The CDR3 is made up of 13 amino acids. Written as DNA, the CDR3 is TGTGCCAGCAGCCCGGTGAGGGTCAATGAGCAGTTCTTC. Translated: CASSPVRVNEQFF.

The chain links TRBV13 to TRBJ2-4; D gene ambiguous. V dropped 5 bases and J dropped 5 bases, with 7 bases sitting between them. Germline CDR1 and CDR2: PRHDT and FYEKMQ (reference sequence). The CDR3 spans 12 residues. DNA of the CDR3: TGTGCCAGCAGCGGACCGGAAAACATTCAGTACTTC. It yields the protein CASSGPENIQYF. Together with reference TRBV13 and TRBJ2-4, the CDR3 gives the full variable domain: AAGVIQSPRHLIKEKRETATLKCYPIPRHDTVYWYQQGPGQDPQFLISFYEKMQSDKGSIPDRFSAQQFSDYHSELNMSSLELGDSALYFCASSGPENIQYFGAGTRLSVL.

This clone was seen a handful of times. This sample includes further DNA sequences coding for the same CDR3. V gene TRBV7-9 combines with J gene TRBJ2-7; unclear D gene. Trimming took 1 base from V and 4 from J, leaving 2 bases between them. The CDR3 is 11 amino acids. Germline CDR1 and CDR2: SEHNR and FQNEAQ (reference sequence). In nucleotides, the CDR3 is TGTGCCAGCAGCTTAGATTACGAGCAGTACTTC. Translating it yields CASSLDYEQYF.

The rearrangement joins TRBV4-1 to TRBJ2-5; 8 nucleotides agree with TRBD2. V shed 3 bases, J shed 6 bases, and the junction held 3 bases outside the gene matches. CDR1 MGHRA and CDR2 YSYEKL come from the germline V gene. The CDR3 totals 13 residues. CDR3 residues: CASSQGLGQTQYF. The CDR3 bases are TGCGCCAGCAGCCAGGGACTAGGGCAGACCCAGTACTTC.

The chain employs TRBV4-1 and TRBJ1-4; D is unclear. V dropped 4 bases and J dropped 7 bases, with 7 bases sitting between them. The CDR3 loop spans 12 amino acids. From germline, CDR1 is MGHRA and CDR2 YSYEKL. CDR3 coding DNA: TGCGCCAGCAGCCCCCCTGGTGAAAAACTGTTTTTT. Translating it yields CASSPPGEKLFF.

This chain connects TRBV7-9 to TRBJ1-1, with D unresolved. V shed 4 bases and J shed 3 bases, with 12 bases lying between them. The CDR3 consists of 14 residues. Germline CDR1 SEHNR, CDR2 FQNEAQ (reference sequence). The CDR3 here is CASSSGGVDTEAFF. CDR3 in DNA: TGTGCCAGCAGCTCCGGCGGGGTGGACACTGAAGCTTTCTTT.

A single count supports this clone. The chain carries TRBV15 and TRBJ2-5; D may match TRBD1 or TRBD2 (5 bases each). The CDR3 spans 14 residues. V lost 0 bases and J lost 3, with 8 bases in between. The germline V gene has CDR1 LNHNV and CDR2 YYDKDF (reference sequence). The CDR3 DNA follows: TGTGCCACCAGCAGAGACGGGACCGAAGAGACCCAGTACTTC. Its translation: CATSRDGTEETQYF.

The rearrangement links TRBV2 to TRBJ2-1; 9 bases align to TRBD1. This CDR3 is 13 amino acids long. Germline V gene lookup returns CDR1 SNHLY and CDR2 FYNNEI. V dropped 6 bases and J dropped 9; count of bases not matched to a gene: 6. The CDR3 reads CASRGDREVEQFF. The DNA for the CDR3 is TGTGCCAGCAGGGGGGACAGGGAGGTTGAGCAGTTCTTC.

J is TRBJ2-7 and V is TRBV6-1; TRBD2 aligns across 9 bases. The CDR3 totals 12 residues. Germline CDR1 is MNHNS and CDR2 is SASEGT. V shed 8 bases and J 7 bases; nucleotides not matched to a gene: 6. In DNA form, the CDR3 reads TGTGCCAGCCAGCGGGAGGCGGGGGAGCAGTACTTC. Protein: CASQREAGEQYF.

This sequence joins TRBV11-2 and TRBJ2-3; TRBD2 matches 7 bases. V was pared by 0 bases and J by 0 bases, with 3 bases of the junction left unmatched. CDR3 length: 16 amino acids. The germline V gene encodes CDR1 SGHAT and CDR2 FQNNGV. The CDR3 sequence is CASSLDWRGSTDTQYF. The CDR3 DNA sequence: TGTGCCAGCAGCTTAGACTGGCGGGGGAGCACAGATACGCAGTATTTT.

The chain combines TRBV11-2 with TRBJ2-5; 8 bases line up with TRBD1. V lost 1 base and J lost 11; bases outside the gene matches: 3. CDR1 and CDR2 from the germline V gene are SGHAT and FQNNGV. The CDR3 is 12 residues long. CDR3: CASSLGGDRQYF. The DNA for the CDR3 is TGTGCCAGCAGCTTAGGCGGGGACAGGCAGTACTTC.

Concerning this clone: Different DNA sequences within this sample yield the same CDR3. J is TRBJ1-1 and V is TRBV2, with D unclear. Germline V gene data show CDR1 as SNHLY and CDR2 as FYNNEI. The CDR3 covers 13 residues. The germline V and J ends were trimmed by 1 base and 2 bases, with 5 bases remaining between them. CDR3 nucleotide sequence: TGTGCCAGCAGTGAAGGAGATAACACTGAAGCTTTCTTT. It is translated as CASSEGDNTEAFF. The full variable domain, its missing parts supplied by reference TRBV2 and TRBJ1-1, is EPEVTQTPSHQVTQMGQEVILRCVPISNHLYFYWYRQILGQKVEFLVSFYNNEISEKSEIFDDQFSVERPDGSNFTLKIRSTKLEDSAMYFCASSEGDNTEAFFGQGTRLTVV.